This entry lists 20 T cell receptor beta chains sequenced from one sample in a study of long-term antiretroviral therapy in people with HIV (dated by TCRdb to 2022 to 2024). Sequencing of the TRB variable region was done with the immunoSEQ hsTCRB v3.0 assay at survey level resolution. The immuneACCESS repertoire file appears here via TCRdb, limited to in-frame rearrangements. These files lack a portion of the clones; in checked studies, under half of the deficit traces to unresolved V genes, and the cause of the others is not known. Within this sample are roughly 7,800 clones, with over 70% of them counted one time only. The ten largest clones take up 15% to 20% of the sample. Sequenced material: unsorted PBMCs, taken 0.1 years after starting antiretroviral therapy. The receptor set was obtained from a man aged 40-55 years with HIV.

The rearrangement joins TRBV5-6 to TRBJ1-2; tentatively, D is TRBD1 (6 bases). Germline V gives CDR1 SGHDT, CDR2 YYEEEE. CDR3 length equals 13 residues. The germline V and J ends were trimmed by 5 bases and 2 bases, with 10 bases remaining between them. This chain's CDR3 is CASSMGTNYGYTF. The CDR3 bases are TGTGCCAGCAGTATGGGGACAAACTATGGCTACACCTTC.

This clone was seen only a few times. J is TRBJ1-5 and V is TRBV30, with D perhaps matching TRBD1 (6 bases). From germline, CDR1 is GTSNPN and CDR2 SVGIG (reference sequence). This CDR3 is built from 15 residues. With 2 bases removed from V and 0 bases from J, the gap between germline ends came to 11 bases. The CDR3 region has the DNA TGTGCCTGGAGTACTACAGGGAATAGCAATCAGCCCCAGCATTTT. Translated: CAWSTTGNSNQPQHF.

With respect to this clone: At one end, the junction sequence differs from germline, possibly due to a read error. This sequence joins TRBV18 and TRBJ1-1, with D tentatively TRBD1 (6 bases). CDR1 and CDR2 from the germline V gene are KGHSH and LQKENI. This CDR3 is 13 amino acids long. The CDR3 loop reads CASSPQGNTEAFF. In DNA form, the CDR3 reads TGTGCCAGCTCTCCACAGGGGAACACTGAAGCTTTCTTT.

This chain connects TRBV14 to TRBJ1-6; D not resolved. Trimming removed 1 base at V and 4 bases at J, with 11 bases between. The germline V gene encodes CDR1 SGHDN and CDR2 FVKESK. CDR3 length equals 16 residues. The CDR3 protein is CASSQGFGVYNSPLHF. CDR3 nucleotide sequence: TGTGCCAGCAGCCAAGGTTTCGGGGTTTATAATTCACCCCTCCACTTT.

The V and J genes are TRBV6-5 and TRBJ1-4; no clear D. The ends were cut back, 0 bases at V and 0 bases at J, with 8 bases in the middle. Germline V CDR1 and CDR2: MNHEY, SVGAGI. CDR3 size: 16 residues. The CDR3 reads CASSYSQHATNEKLFF. The CDR3 DNA follows: TGTGCCAGCAGTTACTCACAACATGCAACTAATGAAAAACTGTTTTTT.

The DNA of the CDR3 is TGCGCCAGCCTAGCGGGGGTGCAAGTCGGGGAGCTGTTTTTT. Amino acids: CASLAGVQVGELFF. The chain combines TRBV10-2 with TRBJ2-2; 10 nucleotides align to TRBD2. Germline V gene lookup returns CDR1 WSHSY and CDR2 SAAADI. The trim removed 8 bases at V and 7 bases at J, leaving 7 bases unmatched. This CDR3 region has 14 residues.

This sequence joins TRBV5-1 and TRBJ2-3; D might be TRBD1 (6 bases). Trimming took 4 bases from V and 6 from J, leaving 12 bases between them. The CDR3 sequence is 13 residues long. Germline loops: CDR1 SGHRS, CDR2 YFSETQ. The CDR3 loop is CASSVTGEDTQYF. Here the CDR3 DNA reads TGCGCCAGCAGCGTGACAGGAGAGGATACGCAGTATTTT.

V usage is TRBV23-1 and J usage is TRBJ2-7; D not resolved. TRBV23-1 is marked as an open reading frame, function uncertain. CDR3 length: 15 residues. V lost 7 bases, J lost 0 bases, and 16 bases lay in between. The CDR3: CASIIRQASSYEQYF. As DNA, the CDR3 is TGCGCCAGCATTATAAGGCAAGCTAGCTCCTACGAGCAGTACTTC.

The gene calls are TRBV9 and TRBJ1-6, with TRBD1 identical over 7 bases. The CDR3 runs to 17 residues. The germline gives CDR1 SGDLS, CDR2 YYNGEE. V was pared by 0 bases and J by 8 bases, with 11 bases of the junction left unmatched. CDR3: CASSVGLEQGGDSPLHF. Here the CDR3 DNA reads TGTGCCAGCAGCGTAGGACTGGAGCAGGGGGGAGATTCACCCCTCCACTTT.

The chain has TRBV6-6 and TRBJ1-5, with 9 bases aligning to TRBD1. In germline, CDR1 is MNHNY, CDR2 SVGAGI (reference sequence). The CDR3 loop spans 15 amino acids. Trimming cost V 2 bases and J 4 bases; bases outside gene matches: 3. In DNA, the CDR3 is TGTGCCAGCAGTTACGGGGACAGGGAAAATCAGCCCCAGCATTTT. It encodes CASSYGDRENQPQHF.

The rearrangement links TRBV5-6 to TRBJ2-1; possible D gene TRBD1, 5 bases. The CDR3 runs to 13 residues. Between the trimmed V and J ends, which lost 1 base and 6 bases, there was a span of 8 bases. Germline CDR1 reads SGHDT; CDR2 reads YYEEEE. CDR3 nucleotide sequence: TGTGCCAGCAGCTTGAGAAGGGGCAATGAGCAGTTCTTC. Translating it yields CASSLRRGNEQFF.

The rearrangement uses TRBV10-1 and TRBJ2-7; D gene ambiguous. The V end lost 4 bases, the J end lost 5 bases, and 15 bases lay between the germline ends. CDR1 and CDR2 (germline): WNHNN, SYGVQD (reference sequence). The CDR3 spans 14 residues. CDR3 amino acids: CASSVGSPMDEQYF. CDR3 sequence (DNA): TGCGCCAGCAGTGTGGGTAGCCCCATGGACGAGCAGTACTTC.

The rearrangement joins TRBV11-2 to TRBJ1-3; tentatively, D is TRBD1 (5 bases). V was shortened by 5 bases and J by 0 bases, with 11 bases between the two germline ends. Per germline, CDR1 SGHAT and CDR2 FQNNGV. The CDR3 runs 15 residues. The CDR3: CASSQSQGSGNTIYF. In DNA, the CDR3 is TGTGCCAGCAGCCAAAGCCAGGGCTCTGGAAACACCATATATTTT. Combining the CDR3 with reference TRBV11-2 and TRBJ1-3 gives the whole variable domain EAGVAQSPRYKIIEKRQSVAFWCNPISGHATLYWYQQILGQGPKLLIQFQNNGVVDDSQLPKDRFSAERLKGVDSTLKIQPAKLEDSAVYLCASSQSQGSGNTIYFGEGSWLTVV.

The J gene is TRBJ1-3, the V gene TRBV19; tentative D call: TRBD1 (5 bases). V shed 8 bases and J shed 0 bases, with 17 bases lying between them. CDR1 and CDR2 (germline): LNHDA, SQIVND (reference sequence). The CDR3 runs to 16 residues. CDR3 sequence: CASRRGRPSSGNTIYF. The DNA of the CDR3 is TGTGCCAGTCGTAGGGGACGGCCCAGCTCTGGAAACACCATATATTTT.

This clone was observed once. The chain employs TRBV14 and TRBJ2-1; D unclear. In germline, CDR1 is SGHDN, CDR2 FVKESK. Trimming took off 6 bases at V and 9 bases at J, with 9 bases between the two ends. This CDR3 contains 11 residues. The CDR3 reads CASSELAEQFF. DNA of the CDR3: TGTGCCAGCAGTGAACTGGCTGAGCAGTTCTTC.

The rearrangement uses TRBV14 and TRBJ2-7, with 10 bases matching TRBD2. The J segment lost 4 bases and the V segment lost 3 bases, leaving 6 bases of the junction unmatched. Germline CDR1 is SGHDN and CDR2 is FVKESK. This CDR3 has 15 residues. The CDR3 reads CASSQQRGGRYEQYF. DNA for the CDR3: TGTGCCAGCAGCCAGCAGCGGGGGGGCCGGTACGAGCAGTACTTC.

This sequence joins TRBV4-2 and TRBJ2-7, with 7 nucleotides matching TRBD1. The CDR3 contains 15 residues. CDR1 and CDR2 (germline): LGHNA, YNFKEQ. J gave up 6 bases and V 3 bases, and 11 bases lay outside the gene matches. In DNA, the CDR3 is TGTGCCAGCAGCCAGGCCTTTGGGACAGAGGTCGAGCAGTACTTC. Its protein is CASSQAFGTEVEQYF.

The chain links TRBV5-4 to TRBJ2-1; 11 bases fit TRBD2. The CDR3 is 15 amino acids. Germline CDR1 reads SGHNT; CDR2 reads YYREEE (reference sequence). V trimming: 2 bases; J trimming: 9 bases; junction bases outside the gene matches: 7. The CDR3, as DNA: TGTGCCAGCAGCTTTGATAGCGGGGGGGCCGCTGAGCAGTTCTTC. As protein: CASSFDSGGAAEQFF.

The rearrangement links TRBV11-2 to TRBJ2-3; D may be TRBD1 (5 bases). The CDR3 spans 12 residues. V gave up 3 bases and J gave up 6 bases, with 7 bases separating them. Germline assignment: CDR1 SGHAT and CDR2 FQNNGV. The CDR3 loop is CASSLNRDTQYF. The DNA of the CDR3 is TGTGCCAGCAGCTTGAACAGGGATACGCAGTATTTT.

The CDR3 DNA follows: TGCGCCAGCAGCCAATCTCGGGCGGGGGGGCCTGGCGAGCAGTACTTC. Translated, it gives CASSQSRAGGPGEQYF. The chain combines TRBV4-3 with TRBJ2-7, with 9 bases aligning to TRBD2. Germline-derived CDR1 and CDR2 are LGHNA and YSLEER. CDR3 length: 16 residues. V lost 2 bases and J lost 6; bases outside the gene matches: 11.